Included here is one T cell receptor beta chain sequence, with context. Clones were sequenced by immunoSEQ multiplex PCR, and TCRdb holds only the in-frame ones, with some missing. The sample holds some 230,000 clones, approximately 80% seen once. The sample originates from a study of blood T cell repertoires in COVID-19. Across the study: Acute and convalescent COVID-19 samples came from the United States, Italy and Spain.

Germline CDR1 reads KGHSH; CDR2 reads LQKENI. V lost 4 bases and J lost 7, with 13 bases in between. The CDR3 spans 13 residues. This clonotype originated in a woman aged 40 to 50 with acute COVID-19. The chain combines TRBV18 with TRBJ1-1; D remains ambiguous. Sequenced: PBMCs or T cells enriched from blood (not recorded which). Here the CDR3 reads CASSLLDEGEAFF. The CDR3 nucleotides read TGTGCCAGCTCACTATTGGACGAGGGTGAAGCTTTCTTT.